This T cell receptor (beta chain) is from a study of cytomegalovirus exposure and HLA in healthy donors. Regarding the study as a whole: Further analysis was carried out later, and it showed several of the most significant clusters appearing linked to common viral pathogens.

On this clone itself: Its antigen is not identified.

The CDR3 consists of 13 residues. The germline CDR1 and CDR2 sequences are SGHRS and YFSETQ. The V end was cut by 3 bases, the J end by 3 bases, with 8 bases between. Vbeta (60) and Jbeta (13) primers were used in the PCR. TCRdb's copy holds only in-frame clones and misses some; the assay was immunoSEQ multiplex PCR. Its clone listing holds about 200,000 clones. V is TRBV5-1 and J is TRBJ2-3; D possibly corresponds to TRBD1 (5 bases). Sequenced input: PBMCs. This TCR came from a boy between 10 and 17 years old in good health and CMV-seronegative. The CDR3 DNA reads TGCGCCAGCAGCTCGCGACAGACAGATACGCAGTATTTT. Translated, it gives CASSSRQTDTQYF.